One T cell receptor (beta chain) is described in this entry. Its antigen remains unknown. The entry originates in a study of shared clonotypes between healthy human individuals. Study-wide points: Sequencing depth was expected to affect clonotype sharing among donors. Compared with clonotypes that all four donors shared, non-shared clonotypes had lower generation probabilities.

It was CD45RO-negative cells, positively selected for CCR7, that made up naive CD8 cells, with terminally differentiated effector memory CD45RA+ cells excluded. From germline, CDR1 is SQVTM and CDR2 ANQGSEA. Trimming left V 0 bases short and J 6 bases short, with 11 bases between. This CDR3 region has 13 residues. TCRdb keeps only in-frame clones here, not all; method: immunoSEQ multiplex PCR. Of hundreds of thousands of clones listed, nearly 97% are singletons. The TCR sequence derives from a woman in her twenties or thirties in good health. This chain uses TRBV29-1 with TRBJ1-2; weak D call: TRBD1 (5 bases). The material sequenced was naive CD8+ T cells sorted from blood. Here the CDR3 reads CSVEDREVDGYTF. The DNA of the CDR3 is TGCAGCGTTGAAGACAGGGAGGTTGATGGCTACACCTTC.